The T cell receptor (beta chain) under discussion was sequenced for a study of blood T cell repertoires in COVID-19. Study as a whole: The cDNA or gDNA used as material had been derived from T cells, B-cell-depleted T cells, or PBMCs.

Germline CDR1 is MNHEY and CDR2 is SVGEGT. The length of the CDR3 is 15 residues. V was clipped by 5 bases and J by 0 bases, with 10 bases between them. Methods used by the authors: Amplification with reference gene primers provided the estimates of nucleated cell counts. The protocol was immunoSEQ multiplex PCR, while the TCRdb copy is restricted to in-frame clones and leaves out a portion. V and J calls and clone size are as listed in that table; D and trimming were resolved from the DNA. Among around 86,000 clones listed, around 87% were seen once. This chain connects TRBV6-2 or TRBV6-3 to TRBJ2-2; a possible D gene is TRBD2 (5 bases). The clonotype was recovered from a woman of 80 years or more with acute or convalescent COVID-19. Sequences were obtained from peripheral blood. The CDR3: CASSADYANTGELFF. The DNA for the CDR3 is TGTGCCAGCAGTGCCGACTATGCGAACACCGGGGAGCTGTTTTTT.